One sample yielded the 18 T cell receptor beta chains listed below, sequenced in a study of response to subunit inactivated influenza vaccine. TCRdb re-called the RT-PCR reads through MiXCR, storing one row per CDR3 protein. This sample has 650,000 to 800,000 distinct CDR3 sequences, with about 15% found just once. Specimen: PBMCs from blood, collected 14 to 15 days before vaccination. These receptors came from a man aged 45-65 years who received an inactivated influenza vaccine.

This clonotype has ten or more counts. The chain couples TRBV20-1 to TRBJ2-3; D might be TRBD2 (5 bases). This CDR3 comprises 13 residues. Trimming pared 6 bases from V and 0 bases from J, leaving 10 bases between. Germline values: CDR1 DFQATT, CDR2 SNEGSKA (reference sequence). CDR3 amino acids: CSAPRESTDTQYF. CDR3 nucleotides: TGCAGTGCCCCAAGGGAGAGCACAGATACGCAGTATTTT.

V and J are TRBV2 and TRBJ2-5; D uncertain. The germline gives CDR1 SNHLY, CDR2 FYNNEI. This CDR3 has 15 amino acids. Trimming shortened V by 3 bases and J by 2 bases, and 13 bases separated the two germline ends. CDR3 sequence (DNA): TGTGCCAGCAGTGATGGGTTAGGGCAGCAAGAGACCCAGTACTTC. This codes for CASSDGLGQQETQYF.

There are many counts of this clonotype. This chain links TRBV5-1 with TRBJ1-1; D might be TRBD1 (6 bases). The germline V gene has CDR1 SGHRS and CDR2 YFSETQ. This CDR3 region has 15 residues. V lost 2 bases to trimming and J lost 4 bases, with 15 bases between them. CDR3 sequence: CASSFVSGASTEAFF. The CDR3 DNA sequence: TGCGCCAGCAGCTTCGTGTCAGGGGCGAGCACTGAAGCTTTCTTT.

The rearrangement uses TRBV5-1 and TRBJ2-3, with 8 bases matching TRBD1. Trimming removed 1 base from V and 6 bases from J; junction bases left unmatched: 10. Per germline, CDR1 SGHRS and CDR2 YFSETQ. The CDR3 runs 16 residues. CDR3 residues: CASSLIGGRGHDTQYF. CDR3 DNA: TGCGCCAGCAGCTTGATTGGGGGCAGGGGGCATGATACGCAGTATTTT.

This clonotype was counted a few times. This chain connects TRBV12-3 or TRBV12-4 to TRBJ1-5; D is uncertain. This CDR3 spans 12 amino acids. V was cut by 1 base and J by 10 bases, with 8 bases left in between. The DNA for the CDR3 is TGTGCCAGCAGTTTAGGTTCGGGACCCCAGCATTTT. Its protein is CASSLGSGPQHF.

This clonotype was counted between two and nine times. This chain links TRBV7-6 with TRBJ2-3, with TRBD2 matching over 9 bases. The V and J ends lost 5 bases and 2 bases, in that order; junction bases with no gene match: 5. CDR3 length: 15 amino acids. Germline CDR1 and CDR2: SGHVS and FNYEAQ. CDR3 sequence (DNA): TGTGCCAGCAGCCCGCTAGCGGGGCACACAGATACGCAGTATTTT. Translated, it gives CASSPLAGHTDTQYF. Full variable domain (missing parts from reference TRBV7-6 and TRBJ2-3): GAGVSQSPRYKVTKRGQDVALRCDPISGHVSLYWYRQALGQGPEFLTYFNYEAQQDKSGLPNDRFSAERPEGSISTLTIQRTEQRDSAMYRCASSPLAGHTDTQYFGPGTRLTVL.

This sequence joins TRBV2 and TRBJ2-5; D remains unclear. The V gene's germline CDR1 is SNHLY and CDR2 FYNNEI. The CDR3 extends over 14 amino acids. V lost 4 bases to trimming and J lost 1 base, with 10 bases between them. The CDR3 nucleotides are TGTGCCAGCAGTGCCGGCCCCTTCCAAGAGACCCAGTACTTC. This codes for CASSAGPFQETQYF.

This chain links TRBV10-3 with TRBJ2-7; perhaps TRBD1 as D (6 bases). The CDR3 contains 13 residues. Trimming took 8 bases from V and 3 from J, leaving 14 bases between them. From germline, CDR1 is ENHRY and CDR2 SYGVKD. Here the CDR3 DNA reads TGTGCCATCGGAGACAAGGGGGTCTACGAGCAGTACTTC. Amino acids: CAIGDKGVYEQYF.

This clonotype was seen more than once but under ten times. The V and J genes are TRBV5-1 and TRBJ1-1; no definite D call. V lost 7 bases and J lost 7, with 14 bases in between. This CDR3 spans 12 amino acids. Germline V gene sequence: CDR1 SGHRS, CDR2 YFSETQ. The CDR3 DNA reads TGCGCCAGCGGGGAGGCAGGCGGTGAAGCTTTCTTT. This encodes CASGEAGGEAFF.

In this sample, this clonotype turned up a few times. The V call is TRBV7-8, the J call TRBJ2-5, with 11 bases identical to TRBD2. The CDR3 is 16 residues long. CDR1 SGHVS and CDR2 FQNEAQ come from the germline V gene. Trimming took 6 bases from V and 5 from J; bases not matched to a gene: 11. The CDR3 reads CASSPSRLAGRETQYF. CDR3 sequence (DNA): TGTGCCAGCAGTCCTTCCCGACTAGCGGGAAGGGAGACCCAGTACTTC.

The gene calls are TRBV29-1 and TRBJ1-2, with 9 bases that match TRBD1. The CDR3 sequence is 14 residues long. V lost 5 bases to trimming and J lost 7 bases; unmatched junction nucleotides: 11. Germline V gene data show CDR1 as SQVTM and CDR2 as ANQGSEA. CDR3 DNA: TGCAGCGTTACCGGGACAGGGACGGGATTTGGCTACACCTTC. This translates into CSVTGTGTGFGYTF. Filled out from reference TRBV29-1 and TRBJ1-2, the complete variable domain reads SAVISQKPSRDICQRGTSLTIQCQVDSQVTMMFWYRQQPGQSLTLIATANQGSEATYESGFVIDKFPISRPNLTFSTLTVSNMSPEDSSIYLCSVTGTGTGFGYTFGSGTRLTVV.

The chain carries TRBV7-9 and TRBJ1-3; D ambiguous. The CDR3 contains 16 residues. V lost 6 bases and J 4 bases, leaving 19 bases between the germline ends. Germline V CDR1 and CDR2: SEHNR, FQNEAQ (reference sequence). CDR3 loop: CASRRGSAPKGNTIYF. As DNA, the CDR3 is TGTGCCAGCAGACGCGGAAGCGCCCCAAAAGGAAACACCATATATTTT. The entire variable domain, with the rest obtained from reference TRBV7-9 and TRBJ1-3, is as follows: DTGVSQNPRHKITKRGQNVTFRCDPISEHNRLYWYRQTLGQGPEFLTYFQNEAQLEKSRLLSDRFSAERPKGSFSTLEIQRTEQGDSAMYLCASRRGSAPKGNTIYFGEGSWLTVV.

This clonotype has at least ten counts. This chain joins TRBV10-3 and TRBJ1-4; no clear D gene. CDR1 ENHRY and CDR2 SYGVKD come from the germline V gene. The CDR3 contains 15 residues. Between the trimmed V and J ends, which lost 3 bases and 5 bases, there was a span of 13 bases. The CDR3 sequence: CAISEGQLKNEKLFF. CDR3 bases: TGTGCCATCAGTGAAGGGCAGTTAAAAAATGAAAAACTGTTTTTT.

V usage is TRBV29-1 and J usage is TRBJ2-7; a possible D gene is TRBD2 (7 bases). The CDR3 length is 13 residues. The germline V gene encodes CDR1 SQVTM and CDR2 ANQGSEA. Trimming removed 4 bases from V and 6 bases from J, with 16 bases in between. The CDR3 sequence: CSVGGGPDSEQYF. For the CDR3, the DNA is TGCAGCGTTGGGGGGGGGCCCGACAGCGAGCAGTACTTC.

The gene calls are TRBV25-1 and TRBJ2-2; tentatively, D is TRBD1 or TRBD2 (5 bases each). Germline V gene sequence: CDR1 MGHDK, CDR2 SYGVNS. V lost 3 bases, J lost 4 bases, and 12 bases lay in between. The CDR3 spans 15 residues. CDR3 in DNA: TGTGCCAGCAGTGACCTTATCGGGGCCACCGGGGAGCTGTTTTTT. Translated: CASSDLIGATGELFF.

The chain couples TRBV9 to TRBJ2-2; the D gene is possibly TRBD2 (6 bases). The CDR3 covers 15 residues. CDR1 and CDR2 (germline): SGDLS, YYNGEE. Trimming removed 0 bases from V and 5 bases from J, with 11 bases in between. This CDR3 reads CASSVERVGTGELFF. In DNA form, the CDR3 reads TGTGCCAGCAGCGTAGAGCGGGTAGGGACCGGGGAGCTGTTTTTT.

In its sample, this clonotype was seen a few times. The chain carries TRBV6-1 and TRBJ2-1; 10 bases align to TRBD1. Per the germline V gene, CDR1 is MNHNS and CDR2 is SASEGT. The CDR3 loop spans 16 amino acids. V dropped 6 bases and J dropped 0; count of bases not matched to a gene: 5. The CDR3 sequence: CASSPGQGISYNEQFF. CDR3 coding DNA: TGTGCCAGCAGCCCGGGACAGGGGATCTCCTACAATGAGCAGTTCTTC.

The sample holds one count of this clonotype. This chain uses TRBV24-1 with TRBJ2-7; a possible D gene is TRBD1 (5 bases). Germline CDR1 is KGHDR and CDR2 is SFDVKD. The CDR3 contains 12 residues. V shed 6 bases and J shed 3 bases, with 8 bases lying between them. The CDR3 loop reads CATSPGNYEQYF. CDR3 nucleotide sequence: TGTGCCACCAGTCCAGGGAACTACGAGCAGTACTTC.